This entry describes one T cell receptor beta chain. This receptor's antigen is unknown. It has no much larger one-base neighbor in the sample; base qualities were not kept. The germline V gene specifies SGDLS as CDR1 and YYNGEE as CDR2. V and J lose 4 bases and 2 bases, and a span of 13 bases separates them. There are 14 amino acids in the CDR3, from cysteine to phenylalanine inclusive. The DNA shown is the 42-base CDR3, in frame from base 1. This sample is part of a study of blood T cell repertoires in COVID-19 (dated by TCRdb to about 2020). Context from the whole study: Samples from collaborators originated in the United States, Italy and Spain and spanned both the acute and convalescent phases of COVID-19. The prospective study material was composed of cDNA or gDNA derived from T cells, B-cell-depleted T cells, or PBMCs. A de-identified subject ID, COVID-19 status, age in years and sex were almost always included in the sample metadata. The dataset comprised deeply sampled blood TCRbeta repertoires from subjects exposed to, actively infected with, or recovered from COVID-19. The repertoires were released in a freely available public database meant as a resource for research on the immune response to SARS-CoV-2. Where HLA class I and class II types were available, the types were taken from metadata supplied by the sample provider, not from assay-based typing. The samples were drawn from two sources: the first 160 participants of the ongoing ImmuneRACE study, and 950 to 1,500 subjects contributed by 6 global collaborators. General conclusions and limits of the study: How much clinical and demographic metadata was included differed by source and by participant, and the metadata was provided uncurated.

TCRbeta CDR3 regions were amplified from genomic DNA by means of the immunoSEQ Assay, a bias-controlled multiplex PCR. Per the source publication's procedure: The number of nucleated cells in each sample was estimated by amplification of reference gene primers within the assay. To quantify the absolute abundance of each unique TCRbeta CDR3 rearrangement, sequence reads were collapsed and filtered. For each sample, productive Simpson clonality was calculated as the square root of Simpson's diversity index over productive rearrangements. TCRdb carries this immuneACCESS record with in-frame sequences only. Its versions omit some clonotypes, under half of them owing to an unresolved V gene in the studies checked, with the rest unexplained. The V and J calls and clone size were taken over from that table, and D and trimming were inferred from the DNA. Across this sample there are 250,000 to 350,000 clones, with more than 70% seen only once. Over 6% of the sample comes from the top ten.

Samples from volunteer blood donors who had recovered from COVID-19 were contributed by a second Seattle source. The collaborating institutions used their own protocols to collect whole blood in K2EDTA tubes. For TCRbeta analysis, collaborators shipped samples as frozen whole blood, isolated PBMCs, or DNA extracted from either of those sample types. The sample comprised peripheral blood. This sequence uses TRBV9 and TRBJ2-7; the D gene remains uncertain. This clonotype was obtained from a woman aged 25 to 39 who had recovered from COVID-19. This receptor carries the CDR3 CASSPLLETYEQYF. In nucleotides, the sequence is TGTGCCAGCAGCCCCCTGCTAGAAACCTACGAGCAGTACTTC.